This T cell receptor (beta chain) was captured in a study of T cells expressing NK-cell markers. In the study overall: Obtained from sorted CD3+CD56+NKG2C+, CD3+CD56+NKG2C- and CD3+CD56-NKG2C+ T cells were the TCR beta repertoires. One of the eight sequenced donors was seronegative, whereas the other seven were HCMV-seropositive.

Production of TCR beta cDNA relied on 5'RACE template switching with UMIs. TCRdb re-called the 5' RACE reads and catalogs CDR3 proteins one per entry, DNA excluded. The sample includes roughly 430,000 distinct CDR3 sequences. CDR1 is SQVTM, CDR2 ANQGSEA, per germline. CDR3 length: 17 amino acids. Study-level points and caveats: Dominant NKG2C+ clonotypes in about six donors made up roughly 1.0-7.0% of CD8+ T cells.

Concerning this clonotype: The antigen remains undetermined.

The TCR comes from a woman aged 18-70 years in good health. The rearrangement links TRBV29-1 to TRBJ2-1; TCRdb picks TRBD2, but there is no DNA to check that call. The specimen sequenced was blood T cells: a sorted CD56 or NKG2C T cell subset, CD4+ or CD8+ T cells, or bulk PBMC T cells (not recorded which). The CDR3 region is CSVIAPGLDLTYNEQFF.